A single sample is the source of the 10 T cell receptor beta chains below, sequenced in a study of post-analysis software for immune sequencing data. Whole-study findings and limits: With TRBV5-6, TRBV5-1 and TRBV20-1 included, about five TRBV segments were more frequent in patients than in controls.

These TCRs are of unknown antigen specificity. cDNA libraries of TCR beta carried unique molecular identifiers. TCRdb itself ran the PCR reads through MiXCR, one entry per CDR3 protein. This sample has almost 700,000 distinct CDR3 sequences, with 55% to 70% found just once. The specimen was blood. Receptors originate from a girl aged 2 to 10 with multiple sclerosis.

This clonotype was seen a few times. This sequence joins TRBV20-1 and TRBJ2-3; no reliable D call. CDR1 and CDR2 (germline): DFQATT, SNEGSKA (reference sequence). This CDR3 comprises 13 residues. With 2 bases removed from V and 5 bases from J, the gap between germline ends came to 11 bases. The CDR3 loop reads CSARPRWQDTQYF. The CDR3 DNA follows: TGCAGTGCTAGACCCCGTTGGCAAGATACGCAGTATTTT.

This clonotype was seen only a few times. The chain is built from TRBV20-1 and TRBJ2-7, with D unresolved. V shed 3 bases and J shed 2 bases, with 8 bases lying between them. This CDR3 is 12 amino acids long. CDR1 is DFQATT and CDR2 is SNEGSKA in the germline V gene (reference sequence). CDR3 region: CSARGITYEQYF. The CDR3 DNA follows: TGCAGTGCTAGGGGGATAACCTACGAGCAGTACTTC.

This chain uses TRBV6-2 or TRBV6-3 with TRBJ2-3; the D is unclear. Trimming pared 4 bases from V and 7 bases from J, leaving 9 bases between. The CDR3 is made up of 12 amino acids. The V gene's germline CDR1 is MNHEY and CDR2 SVGEGT. The CDR3 DNA sequence: TGTGCCAGCAGTTTCATGGGCTATACGCAGTATTTT. Residues: CASSFMGYTQYF.

The CDR3 is CASSPALEYEQYF. CDR3 DNA: TGTGCCAGCTCACCAGCTCTGGAATACGAGCAGTACTTC. The chain combines TRBV18 with TRBJ2-7; the D is unclear. V lost 2 bases and J lost 4, with 9 bases in between. This CDR3 contains 13 residues. Germline values: CDR1 KGHSH, CDR2 LQKENI.

The chain recombines TRBV5-1 with TRBJ1-1; D call uncertain. This CDR3 has 14 residues. V was cut by 2 bases and J by 5 bases, with 13 bases left in between. The germline V gene has CDR1 SGHRS and CDR2 YFSETQ. For the CDR3, the DNA is TGCGCCAGCAGCTTCGGGCCCGATGAAACTGAAGCTTTCTTT. This sequence encodes CASSFGPDETEAFF.

The chain couples TRBV5-1 to TRBJ2-5, with a tentative D call TRBD2 (6 bases). The CDR3 spans 14 residues. V dropped 3 bases and J dropped 5 bases, with 14 bases sitting between them. Germline lookup yields CDR1 SGHRS and CDR2 YFSETQ. CDR3 DNA sequence: TGCGCCAGCAGCTCCCTATGGGGGAGGGAGACCCAGTACTTC. Its protein is CASSSLWGRETQYF.

The chain is built from TRBV27 and TRBJ2-1; tentatively, D is TRBD2 (6 bases). The CDR3 spans 16 residues. From germline, CDR1 is MNHEY and CDR2 SMNVEV (reference sequence). V was cut by 5 bases and J by 0 bases, with 14 bases left in between. The DNA of the CDR3 is TGTGCCAGCAGTCCCCTGCGGGGTCACTCCTACAATGAGCAGTTCTTC. This encodes CASSPLRGHSYNEQFF.

This chain joins TRBV3-1 and TRBJ2-7, with unresolved D. V lost 1 base to trimming and J lost 5 bases, with 9 bases between them. This CDR3 spans 13 amino acids. The germline V gene has CDR1 LGHDT and CDR2 YNNKEL (reference sequence). In DNA form, the CDR3 reads TGTGCCAGCAGCCAAGGGGGTGGCCACGAGCAGTACTTC. It codes for CASSQGGGHEQYF.

The V call is TRBV7-2, the J call TRBJ2-3, with 12 bases that match TRBD2. Germline V lookup: CDR1 SGHTA, CDR2 FQGNSA. V shed 4 bases and J 8 bases; nucleotides not matched to a gene: 7. This CDR3 comprises 15 residues. Here the CDR3 DNA reads TGTGCCAGCAGCTCGGCTAGCGGGGGGGCCGGTACGCAGTATTTT. Amino acid sequence: CASSSASGGAGTQYF.

The CDR3 loop is CASSNGRMNTEAFF. The CDR3, as DNA: TGTGCCAGCAGTAACGGACGGATGAACACTGAAGCTTTCTTT. The chain carries TRBV7-9 and TRBJ1-1; D gene unclear. This CDR3 is built from 14 residues. The germline V gene encodes CDR1 SEHNR and CDR2 FQNEAQ (reference sequence). Trimming left V 6 bases short and J 0 bases short, with 11 bases between.